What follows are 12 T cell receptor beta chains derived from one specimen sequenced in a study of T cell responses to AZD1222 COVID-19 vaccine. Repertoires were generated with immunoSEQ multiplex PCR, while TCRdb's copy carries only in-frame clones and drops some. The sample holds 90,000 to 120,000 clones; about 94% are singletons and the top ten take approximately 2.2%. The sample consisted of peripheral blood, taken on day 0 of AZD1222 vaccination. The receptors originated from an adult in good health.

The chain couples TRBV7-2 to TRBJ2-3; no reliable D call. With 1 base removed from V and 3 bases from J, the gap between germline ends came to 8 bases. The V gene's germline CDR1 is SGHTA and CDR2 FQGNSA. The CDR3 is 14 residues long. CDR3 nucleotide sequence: TGTGCCAGCAGCTTAGGTCTCAGAACAGATACGCAGTATTTT. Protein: CASSLGLRTDTQYF.

Here the CDR3 DNA reads TGTGCCAGCAGCGTATACCAAATGACGGATCCCGGGGAGCTGTTTTTT. Its protein product is CASSVYQMTDPGELFF. This chain connects TRBV7-9 to TRBJ2-2; D remains ambiguous. The V and J ends lost 5 bases and 6 bases respectively, with 19 bases between them. This CDR3 is 16 amino acids long. Germline V gene data show CDR1 as SEHNR and CDR2 as FQNEAQ (reference sequence).

CDR3 region: CASSPAGGSDTQYF. DNA for the CDR3: TGTGCCAGCAGCCCGGCGGGGGGGTCGGATACGCAGTATTTT. The V and J genes are TRBV7-3 and TRBJ2-3, with 9 bases matching TRBD2. The CDR3 runs 14 residues. The junction had 6 bases not matched to a gene; V was cut back by 5 bases and J by 6 bases. Germline V gene sequence: CDR1 SGHTA, CDR2 FQGTGA.

CDR3 in DNA: TGTGCCAGCAGTTACTCTGGAAACACCATATATTTT. Translation: CASSYSGNTIYF. The chain employs TRBV6-2 or TRBV6-3 and TRBJ1-3; no clear D gene. V was trimmed by 0 bases and J by 3 bases, leaving 0 bases between them. The CDR3 runs 12 residues. The germline CDR1 and CDR2 sequences are MNHEY and SVGEGT.

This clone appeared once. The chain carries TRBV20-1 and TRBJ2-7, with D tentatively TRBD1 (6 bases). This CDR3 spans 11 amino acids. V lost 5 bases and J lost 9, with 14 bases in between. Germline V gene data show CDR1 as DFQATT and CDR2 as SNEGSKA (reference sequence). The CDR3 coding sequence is TGCAGTGCTCGAACCCAGGGGTGGCAGTACTTC. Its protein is CSARTQGWQYF.

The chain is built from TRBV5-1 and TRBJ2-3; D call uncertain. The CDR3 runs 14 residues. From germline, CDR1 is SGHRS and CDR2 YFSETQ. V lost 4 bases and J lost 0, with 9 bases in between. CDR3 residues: CASSVSSSTDTQYF. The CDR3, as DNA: TGCGCCAGCAGCGTTTCTTCTAGCACAGATACGCAGTATTTT.

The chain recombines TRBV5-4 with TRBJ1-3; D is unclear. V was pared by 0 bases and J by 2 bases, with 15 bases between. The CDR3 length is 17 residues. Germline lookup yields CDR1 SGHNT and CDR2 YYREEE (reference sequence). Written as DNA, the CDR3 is TGTGCCAGCAGCTTGGACGTTGCGAGGTCGACTGGAAACACCATATATTTT. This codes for CASSLDVARSTGNTIYF.

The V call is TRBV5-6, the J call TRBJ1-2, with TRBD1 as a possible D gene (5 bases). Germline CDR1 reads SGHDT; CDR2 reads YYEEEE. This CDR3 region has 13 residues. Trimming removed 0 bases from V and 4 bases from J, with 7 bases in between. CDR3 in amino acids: CASSLEQVYGYTF. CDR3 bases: TGTGCCAGCAGCTTGGAACAGGTCTATGGCTACACCTTC.

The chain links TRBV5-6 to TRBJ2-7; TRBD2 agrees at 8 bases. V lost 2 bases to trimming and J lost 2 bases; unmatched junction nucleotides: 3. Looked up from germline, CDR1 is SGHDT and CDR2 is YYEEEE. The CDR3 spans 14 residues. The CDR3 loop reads CASSFSGETYEQYF. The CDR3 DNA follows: TGTGCCAGCAGCTTTAGCGGGGAGACCTACGAGCAGTACTTC. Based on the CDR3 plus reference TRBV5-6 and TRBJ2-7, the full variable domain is DAGVTQSPTHLIKTRGQQVTLRCSPKSGHDTVSWYQQALGQGPQFIFQYYEEEERQRGNFPDRFSGHQFPNYSSELNVNALLLGDSALYLCASSFSGETYEQYFGPGTRLTVT.

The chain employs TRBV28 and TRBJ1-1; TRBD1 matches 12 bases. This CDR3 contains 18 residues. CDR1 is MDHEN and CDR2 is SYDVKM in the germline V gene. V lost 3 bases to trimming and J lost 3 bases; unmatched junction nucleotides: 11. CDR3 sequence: CASSLRDRGRGVHTEAFF. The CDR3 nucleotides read TGTGCCAGCAGTTTGAGGGACAGGGGGCGCGGGGTTCACACTGAAGCTTTCTTT.

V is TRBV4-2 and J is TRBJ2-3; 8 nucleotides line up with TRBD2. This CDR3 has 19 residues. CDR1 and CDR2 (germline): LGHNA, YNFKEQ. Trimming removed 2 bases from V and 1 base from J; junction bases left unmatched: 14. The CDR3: CASSQPKERETSGTDTQYF. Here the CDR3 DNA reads TGTGCCAGCAGCCAACCCAAGGAGCGGGAGACCTCGGGCACAGATACGCAGTATTTT.

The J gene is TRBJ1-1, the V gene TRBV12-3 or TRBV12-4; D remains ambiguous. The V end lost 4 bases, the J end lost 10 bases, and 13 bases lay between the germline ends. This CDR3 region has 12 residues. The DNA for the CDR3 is TGTGCCAGCAGTTCGGTCCCGGCTGGAGCTTTCTTT. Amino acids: CASSSVPAGAFF.